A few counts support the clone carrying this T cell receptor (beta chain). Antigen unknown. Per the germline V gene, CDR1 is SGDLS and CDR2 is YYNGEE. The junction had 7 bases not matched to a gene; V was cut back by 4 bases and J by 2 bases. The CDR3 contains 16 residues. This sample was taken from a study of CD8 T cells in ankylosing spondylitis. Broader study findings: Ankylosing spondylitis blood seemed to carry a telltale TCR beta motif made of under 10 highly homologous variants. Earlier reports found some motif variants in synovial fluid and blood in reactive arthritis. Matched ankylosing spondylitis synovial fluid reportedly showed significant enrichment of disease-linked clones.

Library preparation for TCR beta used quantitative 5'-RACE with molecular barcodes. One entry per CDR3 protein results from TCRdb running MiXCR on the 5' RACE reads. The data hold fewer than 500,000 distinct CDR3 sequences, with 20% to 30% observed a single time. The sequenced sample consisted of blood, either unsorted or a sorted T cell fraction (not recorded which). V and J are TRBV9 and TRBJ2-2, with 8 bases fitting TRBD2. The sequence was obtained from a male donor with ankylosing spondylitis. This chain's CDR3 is CASSSASGFNTGELFF. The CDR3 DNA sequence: TGTGCCAGCAGCTCAGCTAGCGGGTTTAACACCGGGGAGCTGTTTTTT.